This TCR beta chain appears in the sequencing data of a study of T cells in Graves' hyperthyroidism and ophthalmopathy (dated by TCRdb to the late 2010s). Study-wide context: Peripheral blood was collected at initial diagnosis, before any treatment. TCR V-J signatures able to tell the groups apart were searched for in a discovery cohort of 100 patients, of whom over 40 had Graves' ophthalmopathy and some 60 had stable Graves' hyperthyroidism. An independent validation cohort of about 19 hyperthyroidism patients and 17 patients who later progressed to ophthalmopathy tested prospective prediction of ophthalmopathy. The roughly 94 discovery patients were randomly divided into training and test sets at a 7:3 ratio. The study also compared thyroid tissue and blood T-cell repertoires from five or six Graves' hyperthyroidism patients. Once sampling was done, hyperthyroidism patients were given methimazole at a starting dose of 30 mg daily, whereas ophthalmopathy patients were given high-dose intravenous methylprednisolone. The paper describes TCR Vbeta CDR3 sequencing of around 140 peripheral blood samples, made up of 43 ophthalmopathy patients, roughly 72 hyperthyroidism patients and 17 progressor patients. The paper's findings and limits, for the study overall: In validation, the model predicted progression to ophthalmopathy a median of about 6.8 months before onset, with 65% to 71% sensitivity and 72.22% specificity. Most expanded thyroid clonotypes (frequency above 0.001) were also detected in blood, a finding suggesting that blood repertoires may reflect thyroid immune responses. A model built on a 13 V-J signature distinguished ophthalmopathy from stable hyperthyroidism, reaching 87.88% sensitivity and 81.08% specificity in cross-validation and 80%/75% in testing. Sample size was not statistically predetermined, and investigators were not blinded to group allocation.

This clonotype was recorded at least ten times. There is no known antigen for this receptor. Base qualities are missing; no much larger clone stands one base away. V was cut back by 7 bases and J by 1 base, leaving a gap of 12 bases between them. Measured from the cysteine to the phenylalanine, the CDR3 is 13 residues long. The entry retains the CDR3 DNA only, 39 bases that are in frame from base 1. Per the germline V gene, SGHRS is the CDR1 and YFSETQ is the CDR2. A patient counted as having stable Graves' hyperthyroidism if no progression to ophthalmopathy occurred over 18 months of follow-up. The hyperthyroidism patients were between 18 and 65 years old and newly diagnosed, with a disease duration of less than 2 months. The study excluded patients with uncontrolled infections, other autoimmune diseases, pregnancy or lactation. Diagnoses were based on clinical symptoms, serum thyroxine and TRAb, thyroid ultrasound and orbital computed tomography. PBMCs were isolated from approximately 10 ml of fresh peripheral blood by Ficoll-Paque density gradient centrifugation. Total RNA was extracted using Trizol reagent, and RNA quality was assessed on an Agilent 2100 Bioanalyzer.

The TCR beta CDR3 regions were amplified from the RNA transcripts. For the first round of RT-PCR on the TCR CDR3, the HTBI primer set was used together with the Qiagen OneStep RT-PCR kit. A second multiplex PCR round built the libraries, followed by size selection and purification. Libraries were sequenced paired-end with 100 bp reads on an Illumina HiSeq2000. The source study handled its data this way. SOAPnuke was used to process the raw data, with reads discarded if the reads contained adapters or uncalled bases, had a mean Phred below 15, or lacked an exact constant-primer or identifier match. High-quality paired reads were merged with COPE v1.2.5, and unique nucleotide sequences were defined as clonotypes. MiTCR v1.1 was used to align clonotypes to the IMGT TRBV, TRBD and TRBJ reference segments. Analysis was restricted to V-J combinations with a frequency above 0.0001, which covered about 99% of repertoires. A TCS score was defined as the ratio of F50 (clonal expansion) to E x V (chaos), with BLOSUM62-based TCRdist applied between CDR3 peptides within each V-J. Welch's t-statistics and random forest reduced fewer than 550 V-J features to about 12, which were used in a naive Bayes classifier (R e1071). In-frame beta chains were kept once TCRdb had trimmed the public reads at Q25 with fastp and called clones with MiXCR. Under each unique CDR3 protein, matching rows form one entry showing the most common genes and DNA. These V and J calls originate from TCRdb's pipeline instead of the authors' own analysis. This sample comprises a few hundred thousand distinct CDR3 sequences, 15% to 18% of them detected only once. In total, the top ten clones hold roughly 7.3% of the sample.

The rearrangement combines TRBV5-1 with TRBJ2-7; matching of 5 bases hints at TRBD2 as the D gene. The sequence was obtained from a woman under 40 with Graves' hyperthyroidism. Sequencing was done on a sample of blood. In nucleotides, the sequence is TGCGCCAGCCGATGGACTGGGTCCTACGAGCAGTACTTC. Translated, this is CASRWTGSYEQYF.